What follows are 15 T cell receptor beta chains derived from one specimen sequenced in a study of vaccination and CD4 T cells after COVID-19. With the Oncomine TCR Beta short-read assay, DNA from cultured CD4+ T cells was sequenced. One entry per CDR3 protein results from TCRdb running MiXCR on the PCR reads. The repertoire holds 12,000 to 15,000 distinct CDR3 sequences, with roughly 50% as singletons. Which antigens these TCRs recognize remains unknown. Specified treatment: approximately nine-day PBMC culture with coronavirus spike peptide pools or control peptides (ViraFEST assay). The sample taken for sequencing was CD4+ T cells from blood, cultured in vitro. The source is a human donor who had recovered from COVID-19.

V gene TRBV27 combines with J gene TRBJ2-7, with 8 positions matching TRBD1. This CDR3 has 14 amino acids. The ends lost 7 bases at V and 3 bases at J; junction bases unmatched: 8. CDR1 is MNHEY and CDR2 is SMNVEV in the germline V gene (reference sequence). The CDR3 spells CASTKWDRIYEQYF. The DNA of the CDR3 is TGTGCCAGCACCAAGTGGGACAGGATCTACGAGCAGTACTTC.

This clonotype showed up just a few times. V gene TRBV20-1 combines with J gene TRBJ2-7; TRBD1 agrees at 8 bases. V was clipped by 6 bases and J by 7 bases; unmatched bases: 8. The CDR3 contains 12 residues. CDR1 and CDR2 (germline): DFQATT, SNEGSKA (reference sequence). CDR3 DNA sequence: TGCAGTGCAGGGAGACAGGGGAGGGAGCAGTACTTC. Its translation is CSAGRQGREQYF.

This clonotype showed up just a few times. The rearrangement links TRBV6-1 to TRBJ1-5; D is unresolved. The CDR3 totals 16 residues. The V end was cut by 3 bases, the J end by 6 bases, with 18 bases between. Germline loops: CDR1 MNHNS, CDR2 SASEGT. In nucleotides, the CDR3 is TGTGCCAGCAGTGATCCGTCCCGTTGGAGGTTTCAGCCCCAGCATTTT. Its protein product is CASSDPSRWRFQPQHF.

This clonotype showed up just a few times. CDR3 in DNA: TGTGCCAGCAGCTCGCCTGGCGGGAGCACAGATACGCAGTATTTT. Protein: CASSSPGGSTDTQYF. V is TRBV7-9 and J is TRBJ2-3; tentatively, D is TRBD2 (5 bases). This CDR3 is built from 15 residues. V was trimmed by 4 bases and J by 0 bases, leaving 11 bases between them. CDR1 SEHNR and CDR2 FQNEAQ come from the germline V gene (reference sequence). Full variable domain (outside the CDR3, taken from reference TRBV7-9 and TRBJ2-3): DTGVSQNPRHKITKRGQNVTFRCDPISEHNRLYWYRQTLGQGPEFLTYFQNEAQLEKSRLLSDRFSAERPKGSFSTLEIQRTEQGDSAMYLCASSSPGGSTDTQYFGPGTRLTVL.

The chain is built from TRBV11-3 and TRBJ2-3; D may be TRBD1 or TRBD2 (5 bases each). Germline V gives CDR1 SGHNT, CDR2 YENEEA. Trimming stripped 6 bases from V and 2 bases from J, with 12 bases between. The CDR3 covers 14 residues. The CDR3 DNA reads as TGTGCCAGCAGGCCGGGACGAATCACAGATACGCAGTATTTT. It translates to CASRPGRITDTQYF.

This clonotype occurred once. This sequence joins TRBV18 and TRBJ2-5; D is tentatively TRBD1 or TRBD2 (5 bases each). CDR1 and CDR2 (germline): KGHSH, LQKENI. V lost 3 bases to trimming and J lost 3 bases, with 11 bases between them. The CDR3 is made up of 14 amino acids. The CDR3 nucleotides read TGTGCCAGCTCACCGAGGGACGGAAAAGAGACCCAGTACTTC. This translates into CASSPRDGKETQYF.

This rearrangement joins TRBV28 to TRBJ2-2; 9 nucleotides line up with TRBD2. J gave up 4 bases and V 7 bases, and 4 bases lay outside the gene matches. CDR1 and CDR2 from the germline V gene are MDHEN and SYDVKM. This CDR3 is 14 amino acids long. CDR3 amino acids: CASIAGGSTGELFF. Here the CDR3 DNA reads TGTGCCAGCATTGCGGGAGGGTCCACCGGGGAGCTGTTTTTT.

This chain uses TRBV6-4 with TRBJ1-1; D is unresolved. CDR3 length equals 10 residues. Germline V lookup: CDR1 MRHNA, CDR2 SNTAGT. Trimming took off 10 bases at V and 11 bases at J, with 14 bases between the two ends. The CDR3 here is CANSKGSAFF. The CDR3 region has the DNA TGTGCCAACTCGAAGGGTTCCGCTTTCTTT.

This clonotype was picked up a small number of times. The J gene is TRBJ1-1, the V gene TRBV12-5; no clear D. V was pared by 1 base and J by 1 base, with 7 bases between. Looked up from germline, CDR1 is LGHNT and CDR2 is FRNRAP. The CDR3 is 14 residues long. The CDR3 DNA reads as TGTGCTAGTGGTTTGGGGGGAGGGAACACTGAAGCTTTCTTT. This gives the protein CASGLGGGNTEAFF.

V is TRBV19 and J is TRBJ2-5, with a tentative D call TRBD2 (6 bases). This CDR3 spans 15 amino acids. The germline V gene encodes CDR1 LNHDA and CDR2 SQIVND (reference sequence). V dropped 4 bases and J dropped 2 bases, with 14 bases sitting between them. CDR3: CASSTPVAAQETQYF. In nucleotides, the CDR3 is TGTGCCAGTAGTACCCCAGTAGCGGCGCAAGAGACCCAGTACTTC.

This clonotype was seen only a few times. The V and J genes are TRBV19 and TRBJ1-2; the D is unclear. Trimming removed 0 bases at V and 3 bases at J, with 11 bases between. The germline CDR1 and CDR2 sequences are LNHDA and SQIVND (reference sequence). This CDR3 is built from 15 residues. The CDR3 DNA reads as TGTGCCAGTAGTATAGATCTCGTAGATCACTATGGCTACACCTTC. Amino acids: CASSIDLVDHYGYTF. The full variable domain, with the rest looked up from reference TRBV19 and TRBJ1-2, is DGGITQSPKYLFRKEGQNVTLSCEQNLNHDAMYWYRQDPGQGLRLIYYSQIVNDFQKGDIAEGYSVSREKKESFPLTVTSAQKNPTAFYLCASSIDLVDHYGYTFGSGTRLTVV.

The chain links TRBV20-1 to TRBJ1-1; D not resolved. CDR1 and CDR2 from the germline V gene are DFQATT and SNEGSKA (reference sequence). This CDR3 spans 14 amino acids. V lost 5 bases, J lost 5 bases, and 18 bases lay in between. In nucleotides, the CDR3 is TGCAGTGCTGTCCAGGCATCGCGAAGGACTGAAGCTTTCTTT. It encodes CSAVQASRRTEAFF.

Only a few counts were recorded for this clonotype. V usage is TRBV7-9 and J usage is TRBJ2-5, with D tentatively TRBD1 or TRBD2 (6 bases each). Trimming left V 3 bases short and J 3 bases short, with 26 bases between. This CDR3 region has 19 residues. The V gene's germline CDR1 is SEHNR and CDR2 FQNEAQ (reference sequence). CDR3 coding DNA: TGTGCCAGCAGCTTCTCACAATTATCCGCCCGGGGGCCCAAAGAGACCCAGTACTTC. Translated, it gives CASSFSQLSARGPKETQYF.

This clonotype was detected once. This sequence joins TRBV10-1 and TRBJ2-7, with D possibly TRBD1 on 5 matching bases. V was shortened by 11 bases and J by 4 bases, with 18 bases between the two germline ends. Looked up from germline, CDR1 is WNHNN and CDR2 is SYGVQD (reference sequence). This CDR3 comprises 13 residues. CDR3 nucleotide sequence: TGCGCCCGCCATTTTAGTCAGGGATACGAGCAGTACTTC. Protein sequence: CARHFSQGYEQYF.

This chain connects TRBV7-2 to TRBJ2-1; TRBD2 matches 8 bases. CDR3 length: 16 amino acids. Germline V lookup: CDR1 SGHTA, CDR2 FQGNSA. V shed 5 bases, J shed 7 bases, and the junction held 13 bases outside the gene matches. The CDR3 sequence is CASSQVNAGGDNEQFF. The CDR3 region has the DNA TGTGCCAGCAGCCAAGTGAACGCGGGAGGAGATAATGAGCAGTTCTTC.